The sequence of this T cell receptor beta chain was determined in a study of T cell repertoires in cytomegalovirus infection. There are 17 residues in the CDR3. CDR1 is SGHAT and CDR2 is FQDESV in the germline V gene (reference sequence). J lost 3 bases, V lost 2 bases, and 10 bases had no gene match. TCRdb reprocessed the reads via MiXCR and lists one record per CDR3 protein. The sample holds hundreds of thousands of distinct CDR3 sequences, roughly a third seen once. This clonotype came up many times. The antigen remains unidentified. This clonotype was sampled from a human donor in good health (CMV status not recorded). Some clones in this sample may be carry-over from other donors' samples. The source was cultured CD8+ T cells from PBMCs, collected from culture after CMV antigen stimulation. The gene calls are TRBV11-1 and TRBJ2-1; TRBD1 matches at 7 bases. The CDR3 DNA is TGTGCCAGCAGCTTATGGGACAGTCTTTCTTACTACAATGAGCAGTTCTTC. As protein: CASSLWDSLSYYNEQFF.